The 4 T cell receptor beta chains in this list originate from one sample, sequenced in a study of T-cell memory formation after mild COVID-19. MiXCR, run by TCRdb on the 5' RACE reads, gives a single entry per CDR3 protein. The sample gives 200,000 to 250,000 distinct CDR3 sequences, around 8.8% of which show up once; 3.5% is in the top ten. Sequencing used PBMCs or a T cell subset sorted from them (not recorded which). The origin of the receptors is a man aged 18-30 years who had mild COVID-19 (a few samples of this study predate the infection). Cell type and time point are not known.

The chain is built from TRBV24-1 and TRBJ2-2; TRBD1 agrees at 9 bases. The germline V gene has CDR1 KGHDR and CDR2 SFDVKD. The CDR3 consists of 15 residues. After removal of 3 bases from V and 6 bases from J, the junction contained 4 bases not matched to a gene. CDR3 DNA sequence: TGTGCCACCAGTGATGGGACAGGGAATTCCGGGGAGCTGTTTTTT. Encoded protein: CATSDGTGNSGELFF.

CDR3 sequence reads: CATRGADKLTTDTQYF. Here the CDR3 DNA reads TGTGCCACCAGGGGGGCCGACAAGTTAACCACAGATACGCAGTATTTT. The chain employs TRBV24-1 and TRBJ2-3, with a possible D match to TRBD1 (6 bases). Germline CDR1 is KGHDR and CDR2 is SFDVKD. V lost 7 bases to trimming and J lost 2 bases, with 18 bases between them. CDR3 length: 16 residues.

The table lists this clonotype with a few counts. The rearrangement uses TRBV5-1 and TRBJ2-3; D is unclear. Germline V gene lookup returns CDR1 SGHRS and CDR2 YFSETQ. This CDR3 comprises 13 residues. V dropped 4 bases and J dropped 0 bases, with 6 bases sitting between them. The CDR3 is CASSMGSTDTQYF. The CDR3 DNA is TGCGCCAGCAGCATGGGGAGCACAGATACGCAGTATTTT.

The chain recombines TRBV5-6 with TRBJ2-3, with 8 bases matching TRBD1. Germline V lookup: CDR1 SGHDT, CDR2 YYEEEE. V shed 5 bases and J 5 bases; nucleotides not matched to a gene: 7. This CDR3 comprises 14 residues. CDR3 bases: TGTGCCAGCAGATGGACAGGGATGGGAGATACGCAGTATTTT. This translates into CASRWTGMGDTQYF.